This T cell receptor (beta chain) was captured in a study of blood T cell repertoires in COVID-19. Assay: immunoSEQ multiplex PCR; the TCRdb copy retains only in-frame clones and omits some. The data contain more than 45,000 clones, 75% to 90% of them singletons. The CDR3 runs 13 residues. V lost 4 bases, J lost 5 bases, and 9 bases lay in between. CDR1 and CDR2 (germline): MRHNA, SNTAGT. Sequencing was performed on peripheral blood. This chain links TRBV6-4 with TRBJ1-5; no definite D call. The receptor was isolated from a woman in her 70s with active COVID-19. The DNA for the CDR3 is TGTGCCAGCAGTGTGACGGAGGATCAGCCCCAGCATTTT. Translating gives CASSVTEDQPQHF.